The clone carrying this TCR beta chain was recorded at least ten times. These data belong to a study of immune characterization of retroperitoneal liposarcoma. TCRdb reprocessed the PCR reads via MiXCR and lists one record per CDR3 protein. The sample holds around 10,000 distinct CDR3 sequences, 27% seen once. This CDR3 region has 15 residues. The ends lost 5 bases at V and 5 bases at J; junction bases unmatched: 6. Germline V gene sequence: CDR1 SGHTA, CDR2 FQGNSA. This clonotype was sampled from a female donor with retroperitoneal liposarcoma. This chain uses TRBV7-2 with TRBJ1-5; the match to TRBD1 covers 10 bases. Sequencing was done on a sample of tumor tissue. The CDR3: CASSLTGTGDQPQHF. In DNA, the CDR3 is TGTGCCAGCAGCCTCACCGGGACAGGGGATCAGCCCCAGCATTTT.